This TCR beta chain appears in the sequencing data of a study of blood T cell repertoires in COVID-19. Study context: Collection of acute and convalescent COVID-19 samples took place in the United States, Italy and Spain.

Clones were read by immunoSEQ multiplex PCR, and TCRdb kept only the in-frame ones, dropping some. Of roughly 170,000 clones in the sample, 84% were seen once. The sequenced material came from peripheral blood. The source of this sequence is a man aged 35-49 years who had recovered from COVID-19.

The CDR3 DNA reads TGTGCCAGCAGCTTAGGTAGGCAGGGGGCGAGTCAGCCCCAGCATTTT. It codes for CASSLGRQGASQPQHF. The genes are TRBV5-6 and TRBJ1-5; 8 bases are shared with TRBD1. CDR3 size: 16 residues. The germline CDR1 and CDR2 sequences are SGHDT and YYEEEE. Germline trimming cut 2 bases from V and 6 bases from J; bases unmatched to any gene: 10.